The T cell receptor (beta chain) described here comes from a study of blood T cell repertoires in COVID-19. Turning to the study itself: Spain, Italy and the United States supplied samples that represented acute and convalescent COVID-19. Sources were T cells, B-cell-depleted T cells, or PBMCs; the material itself was cDNA or gDNA.

Original data processing: Estimation of nucleated cell counts was performed using reference gene primer amplification. Profiled with immunoSEQ multiplex PCR; TCRdb holds only in-frame clones, not every one. Clone size and the V and J calls come from that table; the DNA yielded D and trimming. The sample lists about 81,000 clones, about 84% occurring once. This clone was seen more than once but under ten times. CDR1 is MGHRA, CDR2 YSYEKL, per germline. The CDR3 is made up of 15 amino acids. Trimming took 0 bases from V and 8 from J, leaving 16 bases between them. The clonotype comes from a human donor in a cohort sampled during active COVID-19. The chain has TRBV4-1 and TRBJ1-2, with D possibly matching TRBD1 (6 bases). Sequencing was performed on peripheral blood. Written as DNA, the CDR3 is TGCGCCAGCAGCCAAGAAGGAACAGGGTGGGAGGGCTACACCTTC. Translated: CASSQEGTGWEGYTF.